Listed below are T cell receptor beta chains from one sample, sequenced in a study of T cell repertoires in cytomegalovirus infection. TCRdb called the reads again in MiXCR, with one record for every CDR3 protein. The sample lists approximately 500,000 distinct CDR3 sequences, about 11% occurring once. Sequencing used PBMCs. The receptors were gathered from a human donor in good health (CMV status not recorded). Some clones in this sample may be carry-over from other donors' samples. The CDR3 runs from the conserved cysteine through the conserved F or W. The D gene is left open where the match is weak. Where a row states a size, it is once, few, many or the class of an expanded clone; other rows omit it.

CASSLWGQLNTEAFF TGTGCCAGCAGCTTGTGGGGACAGTTGAACACTGAAGCTTTCTTT many TRBD1 TRBJ1-1 TRBV7-9
CAWSQNSPLHF TGTGCCTGGAGCCAGAATTCACCCCTCCACTTT few NA TRBJ1-6 TRBV30
CASSPYRAANTGELFF TGTGCCAGCAGCCCATACAGGGCCGCGAACACCGGGGAGCTGTTTTTT NA NA TRBJ2-2 TRBV11-2
CSASPMGGRNDYEQYF TGCAGTGCTAGTCCCATGGGCGGGAGGAATGACTACGAGCAGTACTTC NA TRBD2 TRBJ2-7 TRBV20-1
CASSMGTDTQYF TGTGCCAGTAGTATGGGCACAGATACGCAGTATTTT many NA TRBJ2-3 TRBV19
CASSLGEASSNSPLHF TGTGCCAGCAGTTTGGGGGAGGCTTCCTCCAATTCACCCCTCCACTTT NA NA TRBJ1-6 TRBV28
CASSPGGSALRETQYF TGTGCCAGTAGCCCCGGGGGTTCGGCTTTACGAGAGACCCAGTACTTC NA NA TRBJ2-5 TRBV19
CASSATVREQFF TGTGCCAGCAGCGCGACAGTCCGAGAGCAGTTCTTC NA NA TRBJ2-1 TRBV7-9
CSARDPRDDYEQYF TGCAGTGCTAGAGACCCCAGGGATGACTACGAGCAGTACTTC NA NA TRBJ2-7 TRBV20-1
CASSAWDSANQPQHF TGCGCCAGCAGCGCCTGGGACAGTGCAAATCAGCCCCAGCATTTT many TRBD1 TRBJ1-5 TRBV5-1
CASSLPKQGAQETQYF TGTGCCAGCAGCTTACCAAAACAGGGGGCCCAAGAGACCCAGTACTTC many TRBD1 TRBJ2-5 TRBV7-9
CASNSGGGQPQHF TGTGCCAGTAATTCAGGGGGCGGGCAGCCCCAGCATTTT many TRBD1 TRBJ1-5 TRBV6-1
CASSQLTGPPVILEQYF TGTGCCAGCAGTCAATTAACCGGGCCACCGGTTATACTCGAGCAGTACTTC many NA TRBJ2-7 TRBV28
CAISSTLYEQYF TGTGCCATCAGTTCCACACTCTACGAGCAGTACTTC NA NA TRBJ2-7 TRBV10-3
CATSDLASPQLHEQFF TGTGCCACCAGTGATTTAGCGTCCCCTCAGCTCCATGAGCAGTTCTTC many NA TRBJ2-1 TRBV24-1
CAISESGDTLSSYTF TGTGCCATCAGTGAGTCTGGGGACACCCTGTCAAGCTACACCTTC many NA TRBJ1-2 TRBV10-3
CASMQAGVGYNEQFF TGTGCCAGCATGCAAGCGGGAGTGGGCTACAATGAGCAGTTCTTC few TRBD2 TRBJ2-1 TRBV6-2/TRBV6-3
CASSVLRGLGTEAFF TGTGCCAGTAGTGTGCTCAGGGGGCTCGGAACTGAAGCTTTCTTT many TRBD1 TRBJ1-1 TRBV19
CASSGNRPATGELFF TGTGCCAGCAGTGGTAACAGGCCGGCAACCGGGGAGCTGTTTTTT NA NA TRBJ2-2 TRBV2
CASGLVTQDLNEKLFF TGTGCTAGTGGTTTGGTAACACAGGATCTTAATGAAAAACTGTTTTTT many NA TRBJ1-4 TRBV12-5
CASLERGSTNEQFF TGTGCCAGCTTGGAGCGGGGAAGTACGAATGAGCAGTTCTTC few TRBD2 TRBJ2-1 TRBV7-9
CASSQDMAGSSYEQYF TGCGCCAGCAGCCAAGATATGGCAGGGAGCTCCTACGAGCAGTACTTC many NA TRBJ2-7 TRBV4-1
CASSPRRVDPAADTQYF TGTGCCAGCAGTCCACGGCGGGTGGATCCCGCGGCAGATACGCAGTATTTT few NA TRBJ2-3 TRBV6-2/TRBV6-3
CASSPLRGTSTSSSSYNEQFF TGTGCCAGCAGCCCACTACGTGGGACATCTACTTCTTCGAGCTCCTACAATGAGCAGTTCTTC many NA TRBJ2-1 TRBV11-2
CASSSRLSGQVYNEQFF TGTGCCAGCAGTTCCAGACTTTCGGGACAGGTATACAATGAGCAGTTCTTC many TRBD1 TRBJ2-1 TRBV6-1
CASSVRDRDQPQHF TGTGCCAGCAGTGTCCGGGACAGGGATCAGCCCCAGCATTTT many TRBD1 TRBJ1-5 TRBV6-1
CASSRTWSEAFF TGTGCCAGCAGCCGGACATGGTCTGAAGCTTTCTTT many NA TRBJ1-1 TRBV14
CASSFSSPPAYNEQFF TGTGCCAGCAGTTTCTCTAGTCCCCCCGCCTACAATGAGCAGTTCTTC NA NA TRBJ2-1 TRBV28
CASSQEVLAGVTGELFF TGTGCCAGCAGCCAAGAAGTGCTAGCGGGAGTCACCGGGGAGCTGTTTTTT NA TRBD2 TRBJ2-2 TRBV3-1
CASSLRSPGHQSGASANTGELFF TGTGCCAGCAGTTTGAGAAGTCCGGGACACCAGTCCGGCGCTTCCGCGAACACCGGGGAGCTGTTTTTT many NA TRBJ2-2 TRBV7-9
CAIARRESGDTQYF TGTGCCATCGCGCGACGGGAAAGTGGCGATACGCAGTATTTT NA NA TRBJ2-3 TRBV5-4
CASSPHLGTVETPLHF TGTGCCAGCAGCCCTCACCTCGGGACAGTGGAGACACCCCTCCACTTT few TRBD1 TRBJ1-6 TRBV3-1
CASRMTGGRDTQYF TGTGCCAGCAGGATGACAGGGGGTAGAGATACGCAGTATTTT few TRBD1 TRBJ2-3 TRBV6-5
CASRLGGEQYF TGTGCCTCCCGACTGGGCGGAGAGCAGTACTTC many NA TRBJ2-7 TRBV6-5
CASSLVRGPVEQYF TGTGCCAGCAGCTTAGTCCGGGGGCCGGTCGAGCAGTACTTC NA NA TRBJ2-7 TRBV7-9
CASSLVPSGLNEQFF TGTGCCAGCAGCTTGGTGCCTAGCGGACTCAATGAGCAGTTCTTC few TRBD2 TRBJ2-1 TRBV5-4
CASSYRTGGGGQPQHF TGTGCCAGCAGTTATAGGACAGGAGGTGGAGGCCAGCCCCAGCATTTT many TRBD1 TRBJ1-5 TRBV6-9
CASSYHGAPEAFF TGTGCCAGCAGTTACCATGGGGCCCCTGAAGCTTTCTTT few NA TRBJ1-1 TRBV6-5
CASSFQQVLANTEAFF TGTGCCAGCAGTTTTCAGCAGGTATTGGCGAACACTGAAGCTTTCTTT few NA TRBJ1-1 TRBV27
CASSLNYLGRLNTEAFF TGTGCCAGCAGCTTAAACTACCTGGGACGTCTGAACACTGAAGCTTTCTTT many NA TRBJ1-1 TRBV7-3
CASSLAPLDRGAYEQYF TGTGCCAGCAGCTTAGCCCCCCTAGACAGGGGTGCCTACGAGCAGTACTTC NA TRBD1 TRBJ2-7 TRBV7-9
CASSRGWANTGELFF TGTGCCAGCAGCCGCGGGTGGGCGAACACCGGGGAGCTGTTTTTT many NA TRBJ2-2 TRBV3-1
CASTRGASSTSSGRALFDEQFF TGTGCCAGCACCCGAGGGGCTAGCTCGACGTCTAGCGGGAGAGCGTTGTTTGATGAGCAGTTCTTC NA TRBD2 TRBJ2-1 TRBV11-2
CASSLGSTGTHEQYF TGTGCCAGCAGCCTCGGGTCGACAGGGACCCACGAGCAGTACTTC few TRBD1 TRBJ2-7 TRBV3-1
CASSNPGTSGVDEQFF TGTGCCAGCAGTAACCCCGGGACTAGCGGTGTCGATGAGCAGTTCTTC many TRBD2 TRBJ2-1 TRBV6-5
CASSPDRGVTEAFF TGTGCCAGCTCACCCGACAGGGGAGTTACTGAAGCTTTCTTT many TRBD1 TRBJ1-1 TRBV18